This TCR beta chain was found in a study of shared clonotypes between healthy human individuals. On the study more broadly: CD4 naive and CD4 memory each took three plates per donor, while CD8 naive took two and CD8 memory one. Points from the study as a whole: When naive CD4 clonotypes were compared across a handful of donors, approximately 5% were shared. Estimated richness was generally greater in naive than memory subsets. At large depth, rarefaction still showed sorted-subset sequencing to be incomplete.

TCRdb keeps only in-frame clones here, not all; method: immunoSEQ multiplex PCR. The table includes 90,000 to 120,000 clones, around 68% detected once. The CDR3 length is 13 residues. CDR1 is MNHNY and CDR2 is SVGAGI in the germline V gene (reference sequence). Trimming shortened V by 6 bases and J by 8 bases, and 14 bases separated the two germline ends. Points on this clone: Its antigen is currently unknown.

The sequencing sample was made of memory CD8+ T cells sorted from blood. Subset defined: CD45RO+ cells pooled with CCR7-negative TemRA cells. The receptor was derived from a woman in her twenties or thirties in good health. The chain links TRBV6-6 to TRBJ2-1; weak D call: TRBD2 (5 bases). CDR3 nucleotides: TGTGCCAGCAGCATGGGAGAGAAGGATGAGCAGTTCTTC. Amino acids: CASSMGEKDEQFF.